The next 23 T cell receptor beta chains were all read from a single sample in a study of CD4 T cells in relation to SARS-CoV-2 and coronaviruses. Sequenced by immunoSEQ multiplex PCR; TCRdb stores in-frame clones only, minus some. The sample has about 56,000 clones, roughly nine tenths seen once. What was sequenced was naive CD4+ T cells from PBMCs. Subset here: naive CD4+ T cells isolated by negative enrichment. These receptors all stem from an adult with COVID-19.

The gene calls are TRBV28 and TRBJ1-1, with a weak D call TRBD1 (5 bases). CDR1 is MDHEN and CDR2 is SYDVKM in the germline V gene. V dropped 2 bases and J dropped 3 bases, with 13 bases sitting between them. CDR3 size: 15 residues. CDR3 protein: CASSLLTVLHTEAFF. For the CDR3, the DNA is TGTGCCAGCAGTTTACTGACAGTTCTGCACACTGAAGCTTTCTTT.

The chain combines TRBV7-9 with TRBJ2-3; either TRBD1 or TRBD2 may supply D (5 bases each). CDR1 SEHNR and CDR2 FQNEAQ come from the germline V gene (reference sequence). The CDR3 totals 14 residues. The V gene lost 3 bases and the J gene lost 2 bases, with 9 bases spanning the gap. CDR3 residues: CASSLGRNTDTQYF. CDR3 DNA: TGTGCCAGCAGCTTGGGACGAAACACAGATACGCAGTATTTT.

The genes are TRBV19 and TRBJ2-1, with no clear D. Germline loops: CDR1 LNHDA, CDR2 SQIVND (reference sequence). With 6 bases removed from V and 0 bases from J, the gap between germline ends came to 15 bases. The CDR3 contains 16 residues. CDR3 region: CASRGLGLDSYNEQFF. The CDR3 region has the DNA TGTGCCAGTAGGGGTTTGGGGTTAGACTCCTACAATGAGCAGTTCTTC.

This chain uses TRBV10-3 with TRBJ2-5; weak D call: TRBD1 (6 bases). The CDR3 sequence is 13 residues long. Trimming pared 6 bases from V and 5 bases from J, leaving 13 bases between. From germline, CDR1 is ENHRY and CDR2 SYGVKD. The CDR3 nucleotides are TGTGCCATCAGGAGTGGCGACAGGGAGACCCAGTACTTC. It translates to CAIRSGDRETQYF.

DNA of the CDR3: TGTGCCAGCACTCCGGGACGGAGGCGGAATGAAAAACTGTTTTTT. This codes for CASTPGRRRNEKLFF. V and J are TRBV2 and TRBJ1-4, with D tentatively TRBD1 (5 bases). CDR1 is SNHLY and CDR2 is FYNNEI in the germline V gene. V dropped 7 bases and J dropped 5 bases, with 17 bases sitting between them. The CDR3 is 15 amino acids.

The chain links TRBV6-5 to TRBJ2-7, with 9 bases lining up with TRBD1. Germline V gene data show CDR1 as MNHEY and CDR2 as SVGAGI. This CDR3 contains 15 residues. V shed 6 bases and J 3 bases; nucleotides not matched to a gene: 9. The CDR3 loop is CASSRGQGGDYEQYF. The CDR3, as DNA: TGTGCCAGCAGCCGGGGACAGGGAGGGGACTACGAGCAGTACTTC.

The chain is built from TRBV2 and TRBJ2-1; TRBD2 matches at 8 bases. The CDR3 length is 15 residues. J was trimmed by 2 bases and V by 2 bases; bases with no gene match: 2. Germline V gives CDR1 SNHLY, CDR2 FYNNEI. The CDR3 sequence: CASSETSGPYNEQFF. The CDR3 nucleotides read TGTGCCAGCAGTGAAACTAGCGGCCCCTACAATGAGCAGTTCTTC.

The chain recombines TRBV20-1 with TRBJ2-3; perhaps TRBD2 as D (5 bases). This CDR3 has 11 residues. Looked up from germline, CDR1 is DFQATT and CDR2 is SNEGSKA (reference sequence). Trimming took off 3 bases at V and 5 bases at J, with 6 bases between the two ends. The CDR3 region is CSASREDTQYF. In nucleotides, the CDR3 is TGCAGTGCTAGCCGGGAAGATACGCAGTATTTT.

The V and J genes are TRBV19 and TRBJ2-1; D might be TRBD1 (6 bases). Germline CDR1 reads LNHDA; CDR2 reads SQIVND (reference sequence). V dropped 5 bases and J dropped 2 bases, with 16 bases sitting between them. The CDR3 has 16 residues. The CDR3: CASSFYRDTPYNEQFF. CDR3 in DNA: TGTGCCAGTAGTTTCTACCGGGACACCCCCTACAATGAGCAGTTCTTC.

This clone was seen more than once but under ten times. CDR3 loop: CASSHTSGWSTDTQYF. CDR3 DNA: TGTGCCAGCTCACATACTAGCGGGTGGTCCACAGATACGCAGTATTTT. This chain uses TRBV18 with TRBJ2-3, with 9 bases that match TRBD2. Germline CDR1 is KGHSH and CDR2 is LQKENI. Losses at the gene ends were 4 bases for V and 2 bases for J; bases not matched to a gene: 7. The CDR3 has 16 residues.

The V gene is TRBV6-2 or TRBV6-3, the J gene TRBJ1-6, with D tentatively TRBD1 (6 bases). Trimming shortened V by 4 bases and J by 13 bases, and 17 bases separated the two germline ends. The CDR3 consists of 14 residues. Germline CDR1 reads MNHEY; CDR2 reads SVGEGT. CDR3 coding DNA: TGTGCCAGCAGTTCTCGACGGGGGGCGCTTCCCCTCCACTTT. It is translated as CASSSRRGALPLHF.

The chain uses TRBV7-6 and TRBJ2-5; D uncertain. CDR1 SGHVS and CDR2 FNYEAQ come from the germline V gene. Trimming removed 6 bases at V and 2 bases at J, with 16 bases between. The CDR3 covers 15 residues. Written as DNA, the CDR3 is TGTGCCAGCAGGCGAGAGCACGGGTCACAAGAGACCCAGTACTTC. Translating it yields CASRREHGSQETQYF. The full variable domain, with the rest looked up from reference TRBV7-6 and TRBJ2-5, is GAGVSQSPRYKVTKRGQDVALRCDPISGHVSLYWYRQALGQGPEFLTYFNYEAQQDKSGLPNDRFSAERPEGSISTLTIQRTEQRDSAMYRCASRREHGSQETQYFGPGTRLLVL.

The V and J genes are TRBV4-1 and TRBJ1-4; D not resolved. The V and J ends lost 2 bases and 0 bases respectively, with 13 bases between them. The CDR3 extends over 17 amino acids. The V gene's germline CDR1 is MGHRA and CDR2 YSYEKL. The CDR3 loop reads CASSQYFSRATNEKLFF. The DNA of the CDR3 is TGCGCCAGCAGCCAATACTTTAGCCGTGCAACTAATGAAAAACTGTTTTTT.

The V and J genes are TRBV7-9 and TRBJ2-2; D might be TRBD1 (5 bases). V lost 1 base to trimming and J lost 4 bases, with 10 bases between them. The CDR3 is made up of 15 amino acids. Germline lookup yields CDR1 SEHNR and CDR2 FQNEAQ (reference sequence). CDR3 loop: CASSLGGRITGELFF. The CDR3 nucleotides are TGTGCCAGCAGCTTAGGGGGCAGAATCACCGGGGAGCTGTTTTTT.

The chain carries TRBV5-5 and TRBJ1-2; weak D call: TRBD1 (5 bases). The ends were cut back, 2 bases at V and 3 bases at J, with 8 bases in the middle. This CDR3 comprises 13 residues. Germline V gene lookup returns CDR1 SGHKS and CDR2 YYEKEE (reference sequence). The CDR3 loop is CASSFGTDYGYTF. For the CDR3, the DNA is TGTGCCAGCAGCTTTGGGACCGACTATGGCTACACCTTC.

V and J are TRBV21-1 and TRBJ2-1; the DNA was not compared with TRBD2, the D call given in the table. TRBV21-1 is reported as a pseudogene. This CDR3 comprises 17 residues. In DNA form, the CDR3 reads TGTGCCAGCAGCAAAGAGAAGCGGGAGGGCCGTTACAATGAGCAGTTCTTC. The encoded protein is CASSKEKREGRYNEQFF.

This rearrangement joins TRBV10-2 to TRBJ2-5; D possibly corresponds to TRBD2 (6 bases). CDR1 and CDR2 from the germline V gene are WSHSY and SAAADI. The CDR3 loop spans 15 amino acids. V was clipped by 6 bases and J by 5 bases, with 19 bases between them. The CDR3: CASSSVRRRGETQYF. The CDR3 DNA reads as TGCGCCAGCAGCTCCGTCCGCAGACGGGGGGAGACCCAGTACTTC.

V and J are TRBV7-9 and TRBJ2-5; D unclear. Germline loops: CDR1 SEHNR, CDR2 FQNEAQ (reference sequence). Trimming cost V 4 bases and J 4 bases, with 10 bases left between them. This CDR3 has 13 residues. The CDR3 region has the DNA TGTGCCAGCAGCTCGTGGGTTGTAGAGACCCAGTACTTC. It encodes CASSSWVVETQYF. Looking up the rest from reference TRBV7-9 and TRBJ2-5 gives the full variable domain: DTGVSQNPRHKITKRGQNVTFRCDPISEHNRLYWYRQTLGQGPEFLTYFQNEAQLEKSRLLSDRFSAERPKGSFSTLEIQRTEQGDSAMYLCASSSWVVETQYFGPGTRLLVL.

The J gene is TRBJ2-1, the V gene TRBV5-6, with 8 bases matching TRBD2. Germline V CDR1 and CDR2: SGHDT, YYEEEE. The CDR3 length is 14 residues. The CDR3 DNA is TGTGCGTCCTGCAGACTAGCGACCTACAATGAGCAGTTCTTC. This encodes CASCRLATYNEQFF.

J is TRBJ1-1 and V is TRBV5-1, with D perhaps matching TRBD1 (6 bases). Germline V gene lookup returns CDR1 SGHRS and CDR2 YFSETQ. The germline V and J ends were trimmed by 4 bases and 3 bases, with 19 bases remaining between them. CDR3 size: 16 residues. In nucleotides, the CDR3 is TGCGCCAGCAGCCTTGGAAGTACAGGGCTGGACACTGAAGCTTTCTTT. Translation: CASSLGSTGLDTEAFF.

This clone is a singleton in its sample. The chain has TRBV6-5 and TRBJ2-5, with TRBD1 matching over 8 bases. V dropped 5 bases and J dropped 5; count of bases not matched to a gene: 4. This CDR3 contains 13 residues. CDR1 is MNHEY and CDR2 is SVGAGI in the germline V gene. CDR3 nucleotide sequence: TGTGCCAGCAGTATGGACAGGGTGGAGACCCAGTACTTC. Encoded protein: CASSMDRVETQYF.

J is TRBJ2-1 and V is TRBV30, with D hard to call. Germline CDR1 is GTSNPN and CDR2 is SVGIG (reference sequence). V lost 4 bases, J lost 7 bases, and 11 bases lay in between. This CDR3 has 12 residues. The CDR3 sequence is CAWKGVWNEQFF. CDR3 coding DNA: TGTGCCTGGAAAGGAGTCTGGAATGAGCAGTTCTTC. The variable domain in full, completed from reference TRBV30 and TRBJ2-1, reads SQTIHQWPATLVQPVGSPLSLECTVEGTSNPNLYWYRQAAGRGLQLLFYSVGIGQISSEVPQNLSASRPQDRQFILSSKKLLLSDSGFYLCAWKGVWNEQFFGPGTRLTVL.

V gene TRBV15 combines with J gene TRBJ2-7; D uncertain. The CDR3 loop spans 15 amino acids. V lost 1 base and J lost 1, with 11 bases in between. Germline assignment: CDR1 LNHNV and CDR2 YYDKDF (reference sequence). CDR3 coding DNA: TGTGCCACCAGCAGAGGGGTTGAGAAATCCTACGAGCAGTACTTC. Amino acids: CATSRGVEKSYEQYF. Supplemented by reference TRBV15 and TRBJ2-7, the full variable domain reads DAMVIQNPRYQVTQFGKPVTLSCSQTLNHNVMYWYQQKSSQAPKLLFHYYDKDFNNEADTPDNFQSRRPNTSFCFLDIRSPGLGDTAMYLCATSRGVEKSYEQYFGPGTRLTVT.